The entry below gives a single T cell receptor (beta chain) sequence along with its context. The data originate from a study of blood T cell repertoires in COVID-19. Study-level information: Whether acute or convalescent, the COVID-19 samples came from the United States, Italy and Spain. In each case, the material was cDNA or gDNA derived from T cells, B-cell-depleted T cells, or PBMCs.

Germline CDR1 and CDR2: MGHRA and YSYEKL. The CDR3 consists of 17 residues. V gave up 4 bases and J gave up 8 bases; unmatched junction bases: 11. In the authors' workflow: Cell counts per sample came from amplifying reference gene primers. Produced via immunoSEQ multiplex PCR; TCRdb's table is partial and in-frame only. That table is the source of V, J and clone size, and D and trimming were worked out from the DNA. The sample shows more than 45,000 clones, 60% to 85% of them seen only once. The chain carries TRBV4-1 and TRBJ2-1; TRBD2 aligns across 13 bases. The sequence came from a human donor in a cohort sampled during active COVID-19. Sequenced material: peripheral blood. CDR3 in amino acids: CASSRSGTSGTRHEQFF. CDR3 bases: TGCGCCAGCAGCCGTTCGGGGACTAGCGGGACCCGCCATGAGCAGTTCTTC.